This entry describes one T cell receptor beta chain. The antigen is not known. Reverse transcription of roughly 0.5 to 1 ug RNA used random hexamers. TCR beta CDR3 was amplified by immunoSEQ covering 54 Vbeta and 13 Jbeta. TCRdb re-derived calls from the immunoSEQ multiplex PCR reads in MiXCR, one entry per CDR3 protein. The data contain about 160,000 distinct CDR3 sequences, roughly 93% of them singletons. CDR1 is SEHNR, CDR2 FQNEAQ, per germline (reference sequence). The CDR3 is 15 amino acids. J gave up 3 bases and V 3 bases, and 7 bases lay outside the gene matches. The sample is drawn from a study of CD8 T cells in Susac syndrome. General observations from the study: As the study acknowledged, the number of individuals in its TCR sequencing and HLA analysis was relatively small.

From blood CD8+ and CD4+ T cells, TCR beta sequences were generated. While CD8+ and CD4+ T cells were isolated negatively, TEMRA cells were enriched by FACS. The clonotype originates from a human donor in good health. Specimen: CD4+ T cells from PBMCs. The V call is TRBV7-9, the J call TRBJ1-1; 7 bases line up with TRBD1. In DNA, the CDR3 is TGTGCCAGCAGCTTTTGGACAGGAGGGGACACTGAAGCTTTCTTT. Amino acids: CASSFWTGGDTEAFF. Full variable domain (missing parts from reference TRBV7-9 and TRBJ1-1): DTGVSQNPRHKITKRGQNVTFRCDPISEHNRLYWYRQTLGQGPEFLTYFQNEAQLEKSRLLSDRFSAERPKGSFSTLEIQRTEQGDSAMYLCASSFWTGGDTEAFFGQGTRLTVV.